These T cell receptor beta chains were read from a single sample in a study of blood T cell repertoires in COVID-19. Assay: immunoSEQ multiplex PCR; the TCRdb copy retains only in-frame clones and omits some. The sample yields over 45,000 clones, less than 75% seen once. Sequencing used peripheral blood. All receptors derive from a woman aged 45-60 years with active or convalescent COVID-19. The CDR3 runs from the conserved cysteine through the conserved F or W. The order of the fields is D gene, clone size, J gene, V gene, CDR3 DNA, CDR3 protein. The D gene is left open where the match is weak. For some rows the clone size is stated as once, few or many, or as a class when expanded; others skip it.

>NA|NA|TRBJ2-7|TRBV19
TGTGCCAGCCCCGACTGCGAGCAGTACTTC
CASPDCEQYF
>NA|NA|TRBJ1-2|TRBV5-1
TGCGCCAGCAGCTTTGTAGGGGCTAACTATGGCTACACCTTC
CASSFVGANYGYTF
>TRBD2|NA|TRBJ2-7|TRBV2
TGTGCCAGCAGCGGACTAGCGGGAACCTACGAGCAGTACTTC
CASSGLAGTYEQYF
>NA|NA|TRBJ2-1|TRBV2
TGTGCCAGCAAGGTAAGCGGGCGCCGAAAATTCGATAATGAGCAGTTCTTC
CASKVSGRRKFDNEQFF
>NA|NA|TRBJ1-5|TRBV11-3
TGTGCCAGCAGCGAACGAATTCCAGGATTTAGCAATCAGCCCCAGCATTTT
CASSERIPGFSNQPQHF
>NA|NA|TRBJ1-5|TRBV18
TGTGCCAGCTCACCAAGCGACAGTTTCAATCAGCCCCAGCATTTT
CASSPSDSFNQPQHF
>TRBD2|NA|TRBJ2-1|TRBV18
TGTGCCAGCTCACCCATACGGACTAGCGCCACGTTCAACACCTACAATGAGCAGTTCTTC
CASSPIRTSATFNTYNEQFF
>NA|NA|TRBJ2-5|TRBV12-3/TRBV12-4
TGTGCCAGCAGCTTGCCCCCAGAAGAGACCCAGTACTTC
CASSLPPEETQYF
>TRBD1|NA|TRBJ1-6|TRBV30
TGTGCCTGGAGCCAGGGACAGTATAATTCACCCCTCCACTTT
CAWSQGQYNSPLHF
>NA|NA|TRBJ1-1|TRBV27
TGTGCCAGCAGTTCTAGGGGGTCGGCCTTCTTT
CASSSRGSAFF
>TRBD1|NA|TRBJ1-1|TRBV4-2
TGTGCCAGCAGCCAAGGGACAGGACTTGGGGACACTGAAGCTTTCTTT
CASSQGTGLGDTEAFF
>TRBD2|once|TRBJ2-1|TRBV4-1
TGCGCCAGCAGCCAAAACATCGGGCTAGCGGGATCGGGTGAGCAGTTCTTC
CASSQNIGLAGSGEQFF
>TRBD2|NA|TRBJ2-3|TRBV5-1
TGCGCCAGCAGCTTGACTAGCGGGAGCGCAGATACGCAGTATTTT
CASSLTSGSADTQYF
>NA|NA|TRBJ2-1|TRBV19
TGTGCCAGTAGTTCCCCGGGGTGGGTCCCCTACAATGAGCAGTTCTTC
CASSSPGWVPYNEQFF
>TRBD2|NA|TRBJ2-2|TRBV5-1
TGCGCCAGCAGCTTGGTTCTAGCGGGAGGGCCGGTCGGGGAGCTGTTTTTT
CASSLVLAGGPVGELFF
>NA|few|TRBJ2-3|TRBV10-1
TGCGCCAGCAGCGCGACAGGCACAGATACGCAGTATTTT
CASSATGTDTQYF
>NA|NA|TRBJ1-2|TRBV30
TGTGCCTGGAGTATACTCAGGGATAACTATGGCTACACCTTC
CAWSILRDNYGYTF
>TRBD1|once|TRBJ1-2|TRBV28
TGTGCCAGCAGTTCGGGACAGGGGAGGTATGGCTACACCTTC
CASSSGQGRYGYTF
>NA|NA|TRBJ1-6|TRBV7-6
TGTGCCAGCAGCTTAGAGCGGGATTCACCCCTCCACTTT
CASSLERDSPLHF
>TRBD2|NA|TRBJ2-1|TRBV28
TGTGCCAGCAGTTTTAGTAGCGGGAGGGCCTATAGAAAGTTCTTC
CASSFSSGRAYRKFF
>NA|NA|TRBJ2-2|TRBV10-3
TGTGCCAGCAGACAGTGGGACACCGGGGAGCTGTTTTTT
CASRQWDTGELFF
>TRBD2|NA|TRBJ2-3|TRBV11-3
TGTGCCAGCAGCCGTAGCGGGACAGATACGCAGTATTTT
CASSRSGTDTQYF
>TRBD1|NA|TRBJ2-7|TRBV5-4
TGTGCCAGCAGCGACAGGGAGTGGACCTACGAGCAGTACTTC
CASSDREWTYEQYF
>NA|NA|TRBJ2-1|TRBV15
TGTGCCACCAGACAGGGTTACAATGAGCAGTTCTTC
CATRQGYNEQFF
>TRBD1|once|TRBJ1-3|TRBV6-6
TGTGCCAGCAGTTACGGCCGACAGGGGGCTGGAAACACCATATATTTT
CASSYGRQGAGNTIYF
>NA|NA|TRBJ1-1|TRBV5-1
TGCGCCAGCAGCGTGCAAGCAGGGAACACTGAAGCTTTCTTT
CASSVQAGNTEAFF
>TRBD1|NA|TRBJ1-2|TRBV5-1
TGCGCCAGCAACCCCGAACAGGGGGCTCCTAACTATGGCTACACCTTC
CASNPEQGAPNYGYTF
>NA|NA|TRBJ1-3|TRBV2
TGTGCCACTCGGGGGTGGGACTCTGGAAACACCATATATTTT
CATRGWDSGNTIYF
>TRBD1|NA|TRBJ1-4|TRBV2
TGTGCCAGCAGCCTCGACGGGACAGAGAATGAAAAACTGTTTTTT
CASSLDGTENEKLFF
>NA|few|TRBJ1-5|TRBV6-1
TGTGCCAGCAGTGACTTTAAAACAGGGATAAATCAGCCCCAGCATTTT
CASSDFKTGINQPQHF
>TRBD1|NA|TRBJ2-7|TRBV7-6
TGTGCCAGCAGCTGGGACAGGGCCTACGAGCAGTACTTC
CASSWDRAYEQYF
>NA|NA|TRBJ1-2|TRBV7-2
TGTGCCAGCAGCTTAGCGGGGGGTCACTATGGCTACACCTTC
CASSLAGGHYGYTF
>NA|NA|TRBJ2-3|TRBV2
TGTGCCAGCAGCTTCGGACTGGCTAGCACAGATACGCAGTATTTT
CASSFGLASTDTQYF
>NA|many|TRBJ2-1|TRBV19
TGTGCCAGTAGTGGCCCGACACAGAGCTCCTACAATGAGCAGTTCTTC
CASSGPTQSSYNEQFF
>NA|NA|TRBJ2-3|TRBV18
TGTGCCAGCTCACCGACCAGACAGGTTACAGATACGCAGTATTTT
CASSPTRQVTDTQYF
>TRBD1|NA|TRBJ2-1|TRBV19
TGTGCCAGTAGCCCCGGGACAGGGATTTACAATGAGCAGTTCTTC
CASSPGTGIYNEQFF
>NA|NA|TRBJ1-3|TRBV7-6
TGTGCCAGCAGCCGCGGCGAAGGTGCTGGAAACACCATATATTTT
CASSRGEGAGNTIYF
>NA|NA|TRBJ1-5|TRBV12-5
TGTGCTAGTGGTTTGGTAGATGTCGGTGCTAATCAGCCCCAGCATTTT
CASGLVDVGANQPQHF
>TRBD1|few|TRBJ1-1|TRBV28
TGTGCCAGCTTCGGGACAGGGGAAACTGAAGCTTTCTTT
CASFGTGETEAFF
>NA|NA|TRBJ2-1|TRBV5-4
TGTGCCAGCAGCTTGTCTAGCCACTCCTACAATGAGCAGTTCTTC
CASSLSSHSYNEQFF
>TRBD1|NA|TRBJ1-6|TRBV7-6
TGTGCCAGCAGCCCACGGACAGGGTTTGATAATTCACCCCTCCACTTT
CASSPRTGFDNSPLHF
>TRBD2|once|TRBJ2-5|TRBV24-1
TGTGCCACCAGTGGACCCGGGGGGGCCCAGTACTTC
CATSGPGGAQYF
>NA|NA|TRBJ1-2|TRBV14
TGTGCCAGCAGCCCCTCGGAGTATGGCTACACCTTC
CASSPSEYGYTF
>TRBD2|NA|TRBJ2-1|TRBV19
TGTGCCAGTAGTGGGGCTAGCGGGAGAAGCTCCTACAATGAGCAGTTCTTC
CASSGASGRSSYNEQFF
>NA|NA|TRBJ1-5|TRBV25-1
TGTGCCAGCAGCTCGTCCTCGGGGGGTAGCAATCAGCCCCAGCATTTT
CASSSSSGGSNQPQHF
>TRBD1|NA|TRBJ2-7|TRBV7-9
TGTGCCAGCAGCTTTCTCCGGACAGGGGGGTCCTACGAGCAGTACTTC
CASSFLRTGGSYEQYF
>NA|NA|TRBJ2-6|TRBV5-4
TGTGCCAGCAGCTTGGTGTCGGAGACCCTGAGCTCTGGGGCCAACGTCCTGACTTTC
CASSLVSETLSSGANVLTF
>NA|NA|TRBJ2-3|TRBV7-9
TGTGCCAGCAGCTCACACACAGATACGCAGTATTTT
CASSSHTDTQYF
>NA|NA|TRBJ1-4|TRBV6-2/TRBV6-3
TGTGCCAGCAGTTACACAGTCGGAAAACTGTTTTTT
CASSYTVGKLFF
>NA|NA|TRBJ1-6|TRBV5-1
TGCGCCAGCAGCTTGTCGGGGTCCTATAATTCACCCCTCCACTTT
CASSLSGSYNSPLHF
>TRBD1|few|TRBJ1-5|TRBV3-1/TRBV3-2
TGTGCCAGCAGCCAAGGCAGGGGGAATCAGCCCCAGCATTTT
CASSQGRGNQPQHF
>NA|NA|TRBJ1-4|TRBV28
TGTGCCAGCAGTCCACCGACAGCAACTAATGAAAAACTGTTTTTT
CASSPPTATNEKLFF